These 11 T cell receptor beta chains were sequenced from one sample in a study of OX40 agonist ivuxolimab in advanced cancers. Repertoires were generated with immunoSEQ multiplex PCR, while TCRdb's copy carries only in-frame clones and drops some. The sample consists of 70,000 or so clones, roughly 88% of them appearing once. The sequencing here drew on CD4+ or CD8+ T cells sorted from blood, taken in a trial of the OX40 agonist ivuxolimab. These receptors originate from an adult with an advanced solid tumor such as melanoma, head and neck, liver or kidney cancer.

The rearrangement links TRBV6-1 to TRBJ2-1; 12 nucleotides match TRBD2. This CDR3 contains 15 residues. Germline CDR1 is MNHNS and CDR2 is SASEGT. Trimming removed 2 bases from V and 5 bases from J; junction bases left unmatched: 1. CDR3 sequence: CASSELAGGDNEQFF. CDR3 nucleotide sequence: TGTGCCAGCAGTGAACTAGCGGGAGGGGACAATGAGCAGTTCTTC.

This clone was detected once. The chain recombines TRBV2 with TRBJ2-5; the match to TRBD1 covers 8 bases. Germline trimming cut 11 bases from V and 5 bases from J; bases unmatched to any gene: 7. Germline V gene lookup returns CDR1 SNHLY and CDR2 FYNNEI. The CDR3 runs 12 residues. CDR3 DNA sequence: TGTGCCGGACAGACAGGGGTGGAGACCCAGTACTTC. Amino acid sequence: CAGQTGVETQYF.

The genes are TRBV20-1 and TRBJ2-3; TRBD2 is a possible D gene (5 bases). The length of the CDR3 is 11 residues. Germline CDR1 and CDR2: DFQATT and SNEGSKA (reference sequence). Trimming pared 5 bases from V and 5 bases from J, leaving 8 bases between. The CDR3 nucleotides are TGCAGTGCTGTAGCGAGAGATACGCAGTATTTT. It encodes CSAVARDTQYF.

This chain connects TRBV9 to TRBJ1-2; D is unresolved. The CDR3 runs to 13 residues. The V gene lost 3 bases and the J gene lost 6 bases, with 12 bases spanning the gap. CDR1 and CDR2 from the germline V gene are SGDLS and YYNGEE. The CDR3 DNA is TGTGCCAGCAGCGGGAGCAACGACGATGGCTACACCTTC. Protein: CASSGSNDDGYTF.

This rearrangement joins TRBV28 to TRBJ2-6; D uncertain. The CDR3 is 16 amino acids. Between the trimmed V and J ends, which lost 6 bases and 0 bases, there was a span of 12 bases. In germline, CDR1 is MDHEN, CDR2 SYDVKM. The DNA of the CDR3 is TGTGCCAGCAGAAGACATCCGAGCTCTGGGGCCAACGTCCTGACTTTC. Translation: CASRRHPSSGANVLTF.

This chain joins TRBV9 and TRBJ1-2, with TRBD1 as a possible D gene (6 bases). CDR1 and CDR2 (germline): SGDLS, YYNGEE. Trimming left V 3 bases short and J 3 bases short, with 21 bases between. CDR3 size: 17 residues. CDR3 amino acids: CASSALDTTGIDYGYTF. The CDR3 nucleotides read TGTGCCAGCAGCGCTCTCGACACAACAGGGATCGACTATGGCTACACCTTC. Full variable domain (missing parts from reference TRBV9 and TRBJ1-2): DSGVTQTPKHLITATGQRVTLRCSPRSGDLSVYWYQQSLDQGLQFLIQYYNGEERAKGNILERFSAQQFPDLHSELNLSSLELGDSALYFCASSALDTTGIDYGYTFGSGTRLTVV.

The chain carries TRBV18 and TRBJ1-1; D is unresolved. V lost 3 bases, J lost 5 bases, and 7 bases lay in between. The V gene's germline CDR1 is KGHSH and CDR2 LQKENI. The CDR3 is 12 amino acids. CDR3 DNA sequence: TGTGCCAGCTCACCCGGACGGACTGAAGCTTTCTTT. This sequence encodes CASSPGRTEAFF.

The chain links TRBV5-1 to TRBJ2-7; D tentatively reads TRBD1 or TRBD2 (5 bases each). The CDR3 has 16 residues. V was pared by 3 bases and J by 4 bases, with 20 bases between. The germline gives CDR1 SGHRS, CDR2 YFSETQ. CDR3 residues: CASSSPRSGTEYEQYF. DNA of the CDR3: TGCGCCAGCAGCTCACCGAGGTCCGGGACGGAGTACGAGCAGTACTTC. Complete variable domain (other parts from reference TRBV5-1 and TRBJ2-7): KAGVTQTPRYLIKTRGQQVTLSCSPISGHRSVSWYQQTPGQGLQFLFEYFSETQRNKGNFPGRFSGRQFSNSRSEMNVSTLELGDSALYLCASSSPRSGTEYEQYFGPGTRLTVT.

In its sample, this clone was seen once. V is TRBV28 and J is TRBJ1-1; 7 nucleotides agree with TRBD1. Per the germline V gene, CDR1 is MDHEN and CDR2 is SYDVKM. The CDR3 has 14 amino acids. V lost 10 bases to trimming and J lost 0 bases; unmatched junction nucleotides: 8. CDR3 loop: CATRGGQLNTEAFF. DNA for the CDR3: TGTGCCACCAGAGGGGGACAGCTGAACACTGAAGCTTTCTTT. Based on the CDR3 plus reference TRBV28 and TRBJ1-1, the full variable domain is DVKVTQSSRYLVKRTGEKVFLECVQDMDHENMFWYRQDPGLGLRLIYFSYDVKMKEKGDIPEGYSVSREKKERFSLILESASTNQTSMYLCATRGGQLNTEAFFGQGTRLTVV.

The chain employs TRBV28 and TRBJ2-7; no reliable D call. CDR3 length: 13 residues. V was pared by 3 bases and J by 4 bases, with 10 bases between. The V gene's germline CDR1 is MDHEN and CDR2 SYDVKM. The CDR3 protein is CASSFSSNYEQYF. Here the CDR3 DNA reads TGTGCCAGCAGTTTCTCCAGTAATTACGAGCAGTACTTC.

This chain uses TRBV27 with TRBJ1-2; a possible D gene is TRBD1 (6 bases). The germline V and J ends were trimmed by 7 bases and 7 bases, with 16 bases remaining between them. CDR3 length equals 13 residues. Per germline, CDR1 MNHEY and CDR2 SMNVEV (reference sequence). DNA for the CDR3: TGTGCCAGCAAAACCGGGACACGACGTGGCTACACCTTC. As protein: CASKTGTRRGYTF.